This T cell receptor beta chain comes out of a study of CD8 T cells in ankylosing spondylitis. Germline loops: CDR1 SGHRS, CDR2 YFSETQ. CDR3 size: 16 residues. The V and J ends lost 3 bases and 0 bases respectively, with 10 bases between them. A note on this clonotype: What it binds is unknown.

TCRdb re-called the 5' RACE reads through MiXCR, storing one row per CDR3 protein. The data hold almost 400,000 distinct CDR3 sequences, with approximately 20% observed a single time. Findings and caveats of the study: Within peripheral blood, clones linked to disease were CD8+ and relatively rare. Reactive arthritis synovial fluid and blood were previously reported to contain some motif variants. A TCR beta motif of under 10 highly homologous variants appeared characteristic of ankylosing spondylitis blood. Significantly higher representation of disease-linked clones was reported for matched ankylosing spondylitis synovial fluid.

This sequence was found in a male donor with ankylosing spondylitis. Sample: blood, either unsorted or a sorted T cell fraction (not recorded which). J is TRBJ1-6 and V is TRBV5-1; no clear D gene. The CDR3 DNA reads as TGCGCCAGCAGCTGGAGCTGGAGCTCCTATAATTCACCCCTCCACTTT. Amino acids: CASSWSWSSYNSPLHF.